These 28 T cell receptor beta chains share one sample of origin, sequenced in a study of T cells in Graves' hyperthyroidism and ophthalmopathy. Amplification yielded TCR beta CDR3 regions, with RNA transcripts as the source. HTBI primers were employed in a first-round RT-PCR of the TCR CDR3. MiXCR, applied by TCRdb to the multiplex PCR reads, yields one record per CDR3 protein. The table has over 500,000 distinct CDR3 sequences, approximately 48% seen once. Sequencing was carried out using peripheral blood or thyroid tissue (not recorded which). These receptors were collected from an adult woman with Graves' disease, either hyperthyroidism or ophthalmopathy (not recorded which).

This clonotype was seen ten or more times. The V and J genes are TRBV11-2 and TRBJ1-6; weak D call: TRBD1 (5 bases). The CDR3 sequence is 14 residues long. V lost 3 bases and J lost 5, with 8 bases in between. Germline loops: CDR1 SGHAT, CDR2 FQNNGV. For the CDR3, the DNA is TGTGCCAGCAGCTTTAAACAGGATAATTCACCCCTCCACTTT. Its translation: CASSFKQDNSPLHF.

The J gene is TRBJ2-3, the V gene TRBV7-9; TRBD2 matches at 7 bases. The germline gives CDR1 SEHNR, CDR2 FQNEAQ (reference sequence). V trimming: 3 bases; J trimming: 5 bases; junction bases outside the gene matches: 8. The CDR3 covers 15 residues. CDR3 amino acids: CASSLAPGGRDTQYF. The CDR3 nucleotides read TGTGCCAGCAGCTTGGCCCCGGGAGGAAGAGATACGCAGTATTTT.

The rearrangement uses TRBV4-3 and TRBJ2-5; no definite D call. The CDR3 extends over 14 amino acids. The germline gives CDR1 LGHNA, CDR2 YSLEER. V was pared by 1 base and J by 3 bases, with 9 bases between. The CDR3 protein is CASSQGHSEETQYF. The CDR3 DNA reads TGCGCCAGCAGCCAAGGCCACAGCGAAGAGACCCAGTACTTC.

This clonotype has a single count. This sequence joins TRBV20-1 and TRBJ1-2; 9 bases fit TRBD1. CDR1 is DFQATT, CDR2 SNEGSKA, per germline (reference sequence). The CDR3 contains 11 residues. The ends lost 6 bases at V and 11 bases at J; junction bases unmatched: 7. The CDR3 sequence is CSARDRVGYTF. The CDR3 DNA reads as TGCAGTGCCCGGGACAGGGTTGGATACACCTTC.

Ten or more counts support this clonotype. This sequence joins TRBV27 and TRBJ1-1; D gene uncertain. The CDR3 has 13 residues. Trimming stripped 6 bases from V and 1 base from J, with 9 bases between. Per the germline V gene, CDR1 is MNHEY and CDR2 is SMNVEV (reference sequence). The CDR3 coding sequence is TGTGCCAGCAGCCACCTCAAGAACACTGAAGCTTTCTTT. This encodes CASSHLKNTEAFF.

V gene TRBV10-3 combines with J gene TRBJ1-5; D is undetermined. CDR1 and CDR2 from the germline V gene are ENHRY and SYGVKD. The CDR3 loop spans 16 amino acids. Trimming took off 4 bases at V and 0 bases at J, with 13 bases between the two ends. The CDR3 protein is CAISARASYSNQPQHF. CDR3 sequence (DNA): TGTGCCATCAGTGCTAGGGCCAGTTATAGCAATCAGCCCCAGCATTTT.

This clonotype turned up a few times. V and J are TRBV25-1 and TRBJ1-1; D unresolved. V was pared by 3 bases and J by 1 base, with 6 bases between. The CDR3 spans 13 residues. The germline V gene has CDR1 MGHDK and CDR2 SYGVNS. CDR3 sequence reads: CASSEYKNTEAFF. CDR3 nucleotide sequence: TGTGCCAGCAGTGAGTACAAGAACACTGAAGCTTTCTTT.

This clonotype has at least ten counts. V is TRBV7-2 and J is TRBJ2-7; possible D gene TRBD1, 5 bases. Germline CDR1 and CDR2: SGHTA and FQGNSA. This CDR3 comprises 12 residues. V was pared by 4 bases and J by 7 bases, with 11 bases between. Written as DNA, the CDR3 is TGTGCCAGCAGCTCTGACAGTTGGGAGCAGTACTTC. This encodes CASSSDSWEQYF.

The chain employs TRBV7-9 and TRBJ2-6; 7 positions agree with TRBD2. The trim removed 5 bases at V and 15 bases at J, leaving 4 bases unmatched. This CDR3 has 11 amino acids. CDR1 SEHNR and CDR2 FQNEAQ come from the germline V gene (reference sequence). CDR3 coding DNA: TGTGCCAGCAGCGCCCGGGAGGACCTGACTTTC. As protein: CASSAREDLTF.

Many counts were recorded for this clonotype. The V and J genes are TRBV4-1 and TRBJ1-2, with D hard to call. The CDR3 runs 16 residues. The germline gives CDR1 MGHRA, CDR2 YSYEKL. V shed 2 bases and J shed 2 bases, with 15 bases lying between them. The CDR3 DNA follows: TGCGCCAGCAGCCAAACGTTGGGAACTTCCAACTATGGCTACACCTTC. Translated, it gives CASSQTLGTSNYGYTF.

This chain connects TRBV20-1 to TRBJ1-2; possibly TRBD1 for D (5 bases). Trimming shortened V by 1 base and J by 6 bases, and 21 bases separated the two germline ends. Per the germline V gene, CDR1 is DFQATT and CDR2 is SNEGSKA (reference sequence). The length of the CDR3 is 16 residues. The CDR3 DNA sequence: TGCAGTGCTAGAGGCGCGGACACTTCCGGGGACGATGGCTACACCTTC. Its protein is CSARGADTSGDDGYTF.

This clonotype was seen only a few times. The V and J genes are TRBV5-1 and TRBJ2-7; possibly TRBD2 for D (6 bases). CDR1 and CDR2 from the germline V gene are SGHRS and YFSETQ. The CDR3 spans 13 residues. Trimming removed 3 bases from V and 7 bases from J, with 14 bases in between. CDR3 protein: CASSSGLGNEQYF. The CDR3 DNA reads as TGCGCCAGCAGCTCGGGACTGGGCAATGAGCAGTACTTC.

In this sample, this clonotype turned up many times. This chain joins TRBV7-3 and TRBJ2-2, with a weak D call TRBD2 (6 bases). In germline, CDR1 is SGHTA, CDR2 FQGTGA. This CDR3 is 17 amino acids long. V was shortened by 3 bases and J by 7 bases, with 21 bases between the two germline ends. CDR3 bases: TGTGCCAGCAGCTTCGCCGCACCGGGACTGCTGGGCGGGGAGCTGTTTTTT. Encoded protein: CASSFAAPGLLGGELFF.

This clonotype was counted ten times or more. The J gene is TRBJ1-1, the V gene TRBV7-3, with D maybe TRBD1 (5 bases). V gave up 4 bases and J gave up 7 bases, with 13 bases separating them. Germline CDR1 reads SGHTA; CDR2 reads FQGTGA. The CDR3 has 13 amino acids. CDR3: CASSSGYGGEAFF. In nucleotides, the CDR3 is TGTGCCAGCAGCTCCGGTTATGGGGGTGAAGCTTTCTTT.

This clonotype was counted ten times or more. This chain joins TRBV19 and TRBJ1-2; 9 bases agree with TRBD1. The germline V gene has CDR1 LNHDA and CDR2 SQIVND (reference sequence). This CDR3 region has 15 residues. V gave up 4 bases and J gave up 8 bases; unmatched junction bases: 11. Here the CDR3 reads CASSRQGESLRGYTF. CDR3 nucleotide sequence: TGTGCCAGTAGTAGACAGGGGGAAAGTCTACGGGGCTACACCTTC. Filled out from reference TRBV19 and TRBJ1-2, the complete variable domain reads DGGITQSPKYLFRKEGQNVTLSCEQNLNHDAMYWYRQDPGQGLRLIYYSQIVNDFQKGDIAEGYSVSREKKESFPLTVTSAQKNPTAFYLCASSRQGESLRGYTFGSGTRLTVV.

DNA for the CDR3: TGCAGCGTCGGAGGAGTAGGGGGGGGGTGGACAGGGGCAAACTATGGCTACACCTTC. Encoded protein: CSVGGVGGGWTGANYGYTF. V usage is TRBV29-1 and J usage is TRBJ1-2, with 9 bases aligning to TRBD1. Trimming took 6 bases from V and 2 from J; bases not matched to a gene: 22. This CDR3 spans 19 amino acids. Germline V lookup: CDR1 SQVTM, CDR2 ANQGSEA.

This clonotype has a handful of counts. The rearrangement uses TRBV7-8 and TRBJ2-7, with D possibly TRBD2 on 6 matching bases. The V gene's germline CDR1 is SGHVS and CDR2 FQNEAQ. Trimming pared 1 base from V and 9 bases from J, leaving 10 bases between. CDR3 length: 12 residues. This CDR3 reads CASSLGLAAQYF. CDR3 in DNA: TGTGCCAGCAGCTTAGGGTTAGCGGCGCAGTACTTC.

V usage is TRBV9 and J usage is TRBJ2-5, with D possibly being TRBD1 or TRBD2 (5 bases each). Per germline, CDR1 SGDLS and CDR2 YYNGEE. This CDR3 spans 13 amino acids. The V end was cut by 10 bases, the J end by 2 bases, with 15 bases between. The CDR3 DNA reads as TGTGCCGTAGCCTCCGGGACGCAAGAGACCCAGTACTTC. It encodes CAVASGTQETQYF.

This clonotype has a single count. This sequence joins TRBV12-3 or TRBV12-4 and TRBJ1-4, with D hard to call. V lost 3 bases and J 6 bases, leaving 11 bases between the germline ends. The CDR3 loop spans 14 amino acids. In DNA form, the CDR3 reads TGTGCCAGCAGTTTGAGAGGGATCGATGAAAAACTGTTTTTT. It translates to CASSLRGIDEKLFF.

V and J are TRBV12-3 or TRBV12-4 and TRBJ2-7, with 8 bases fitting TRBD2. The CDR3 has 15 residues. Losses at the gene ends were 2 bases for V and 2 bases for J; bases not matched to a gene: 5. In DNA, the CDR3 is TGTGCCAGCAGTTTAAGCGGGAGTCTCCCCTACGAGCAGTACTTC. Its translation: CASSLSGSLPYEQYF.

On this clonotype itself: One end of the junction varies from germline; a read error may be responsible. This rearrangement joins TRBV5-1 to TRBJ2-7, with 7 positions matching TRBD2. The germline V gene has CDR1 SGHRS and CDR2 YFSETQ. CDR3 length: 14 residues. CDR3 in amino acids: CASSLKRDPYEQYF. The CDR3 bases are TGTGCCAGCAGCTTAAAGCGGGACCCCTACGAGCAGTACTTC.

The gene calls are TRBV29-1 and TRBJ2-7, with D possibly being TRBD2 (5 bases). Germline-derived CDR1 and CDR2 are SQVTM and ANQGSEA. V was clipped by 8 bases and J by 0 bases, with 11 bases between them. The CDR3 runs 12 residues. As DNA, the CDR3 is TGCAGCCAAGAGGGCAACTCCTACGAGCAGTACTTC. Its translation: CSQEGNSYEQYF.

This clonotype was recorded many times. This sequence joins TRBV20-1 and TRBJ1-2; 7 bases fit TRBD1. Germline V gene lookup returns CDR1 DFQATT and CDR2 SNEGSKA (reference sequence). The CDR3 runs to 15 residues. J was trimmed by 6 bases and V by 0 bases; bases with no gene match: 10. CDR3 nucleotide sequence: TGCAGTGCTAGAGATCCAGTGACAGGGTGGGATGGCTACACCTTC. This encodes CSARDPVTGWDGYTF.

V gene TRBV10-3 combines with J gene TRBJ1-1; D is possibly TRBD1 (5 bases). With 0 bases removed from V and 5 bases from J, the gap between germline ends came to 13 bases. The CDR3 contains 15 residues. Germline CDR1 and CDR2: ENHRY and SYGVKD. The DNA for the CDR3 is TGTGCCATCAGTGAGTCAGGGGCTTACGGTACTGAAGCTTTCTTT. Protein: CAISESGAYGTEAFF.

The V gene is TRBV10-2, the J gene TRBJ1-6, with D maybe TRBD1 (5 bases). Germline-derived CDR1 and CDR2 are WSHSY and SAAADI. There are 14 residues in the CDR3. V lost 6 bases and J 5 bases, leaving 11 bases between the germline ends. The CDR3 region has the DNA TGCGCCAGCAGGAGGGACGGGAATAATTCACCCCTCCACTTT. Residues: CASRRDGNNSPLHF.

This clonotype has a handful of counts. The chain links TRBV2 to TRBJ1-4; 8 bases match TRBD1. CDR1 SNHLY and CDR2 FYNNEI come from the germline V gene. There are 12 residues in the CDR3. V lost 8 bases and J lost 6; bases outside the gene matches: 2. The CDR3 coding sequence is TGTGCCAGCCAGACAGGGGATGAAAAACTGTTTTTT. The encoded protein is CASQTGDEKLFF. The full variable domain, in which reference TRBV2 and TRBJ1-4 provide the parts outside the CDR3, is EPEVTQTPSHQVTQMGQEVILRCVPISNHLYFYWYRQILGQKVEFLVSFYNNEISEKSEIFDDQFSVERPDGSNFTLKIRSTKLEDSAMYFCASQTGDEKLFFGSGTQLSVL.

The chain couples TRBV20-1 to TRBJ1-5; possibly TRBD1 for D (5 bases). Trimming stripped 6 bases from V and 6 bases from J, with 12 bases between. This CDR3 has 12 residues. CDR1 DFQATT and CDR2 SNEGSKA come from the germline V gene (reference sequence). CDR3 region: CSAGELGQPQHF. The CDR3 region has the DNA TGCAGTGCAGGGGAATTGGGTCAGCCCCAGCATTTT.

At least ten counts were recorded for this clonotype. V usage is TRBV6-6 and J usage is TRBJ1-5; D gene uncertain. V lost 5 bases to trimming and J lost 7 bases, with 15 bases between them. Germline V gene sequence: CDR1 MNHNY, CDR2 SVGAGI (reference sequence). The CDR3 has 14 residues. The CDR3 DNA sequence: TGTGCCAGCAGTGAATCCTGGTGGGAACAGCCCCAGCATTTT. Translating gives CASSESWWEQPQHF.